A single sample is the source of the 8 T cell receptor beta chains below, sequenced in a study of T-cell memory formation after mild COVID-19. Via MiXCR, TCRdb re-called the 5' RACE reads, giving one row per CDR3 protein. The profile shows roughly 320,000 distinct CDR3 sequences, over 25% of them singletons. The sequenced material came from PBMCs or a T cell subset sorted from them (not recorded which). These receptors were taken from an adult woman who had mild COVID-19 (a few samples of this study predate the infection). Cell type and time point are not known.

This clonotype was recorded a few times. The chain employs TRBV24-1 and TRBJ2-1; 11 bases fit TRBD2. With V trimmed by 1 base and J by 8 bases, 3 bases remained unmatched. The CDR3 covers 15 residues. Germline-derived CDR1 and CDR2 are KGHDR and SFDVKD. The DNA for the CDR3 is TGTGCCACCAGTGATTTTAGCGGGGGGGCGGATGAGCAGTTCTTC. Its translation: CATSDFSGGADEQFF.

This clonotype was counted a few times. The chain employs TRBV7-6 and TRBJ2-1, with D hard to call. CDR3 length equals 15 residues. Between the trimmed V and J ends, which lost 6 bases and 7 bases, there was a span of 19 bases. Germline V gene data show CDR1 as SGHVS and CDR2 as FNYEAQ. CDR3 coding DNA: TGTGCCAGCAGTTCCGGTGGAGAAGGACGGAATGAGCAGTTCTTC. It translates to CASSSGGEGRNEQFF.

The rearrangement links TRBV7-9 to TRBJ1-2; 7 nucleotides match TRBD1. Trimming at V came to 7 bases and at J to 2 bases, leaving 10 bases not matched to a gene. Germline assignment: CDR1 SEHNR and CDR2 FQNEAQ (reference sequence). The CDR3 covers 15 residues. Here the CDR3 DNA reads TGTGCCAGCACCACCTCGACAGGGATGAACTATGGCTACACCTTC. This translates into CASTTSTGMNYGYTF. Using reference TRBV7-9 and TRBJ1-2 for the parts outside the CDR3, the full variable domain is DTGVSQNPRHKITKRGQNVTFRCDPISEHNRLYWYRQTLGQGPEFLTYFQNEAQLEKSRLLSDRFSAERPKGSFSTLEIQRTEQGDSAMYLCASTTSTGMNYGYTFGSGTRLTVV.

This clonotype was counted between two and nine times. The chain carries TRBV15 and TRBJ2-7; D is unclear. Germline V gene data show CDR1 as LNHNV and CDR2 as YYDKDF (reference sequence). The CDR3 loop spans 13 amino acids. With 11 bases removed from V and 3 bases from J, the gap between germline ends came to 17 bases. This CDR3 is CASAPELHYEQYF. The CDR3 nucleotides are TGTGCCTCGGCACCAGAATTACACTACGAGCAGTACTTC. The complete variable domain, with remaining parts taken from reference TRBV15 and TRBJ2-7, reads DAMVIQNPRYQVTQFGKPVTLSCSQTLNHNVMYWYQQKSSQAPKLLFHYYDKDFNNEADTPDNFQSRRPNTSFCFLDIRSPGLGDTAMYLCASAPELHYEQYFGPGTRLTVT.

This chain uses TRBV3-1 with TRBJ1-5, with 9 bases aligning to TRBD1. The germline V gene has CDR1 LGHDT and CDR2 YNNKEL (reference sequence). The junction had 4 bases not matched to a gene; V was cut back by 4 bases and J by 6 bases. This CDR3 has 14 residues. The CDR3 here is CASSPDRGGQPQHF. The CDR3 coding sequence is TGTGCCAGCAGCCCGGACAGGGGAGGTCAGCCCCAGCATTTT. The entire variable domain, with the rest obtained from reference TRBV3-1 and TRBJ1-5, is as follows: DTAVSQTPKYLVTQMGNDKSIKCEQNLGHDTMYWYKQDSKKFLKIMFSYNNKELIINETVPNRFSPKSPDKAHLNLHINSLELGDSAVYFCASSPDRGGQPQHFGDGTRLSIL.

The chain's CDR3 is CASSSGYRTDTQYF. In nucleotides, the CDR3 is TGTGCCAGCAGTTCAGGGTACCGAACAGATACGCAGTATTTT. The V gene is TRBV12-3 or TRBV12-4, the J gene TRBJ2-3; possible D gene TRBD1, 5 bases. The CDR3 sequence is 14 residues long. Trimming took 4 bases from V and 3 from J, leaving 11 bases between them.

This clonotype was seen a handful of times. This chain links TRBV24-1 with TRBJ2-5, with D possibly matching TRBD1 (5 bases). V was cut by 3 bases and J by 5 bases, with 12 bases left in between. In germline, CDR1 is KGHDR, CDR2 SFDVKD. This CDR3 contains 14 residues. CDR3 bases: TGTGCCACCAGTGATCTCAGGGCCAGGGAGACCCAGTACTTC. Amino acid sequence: CATSDLRARETQYF.

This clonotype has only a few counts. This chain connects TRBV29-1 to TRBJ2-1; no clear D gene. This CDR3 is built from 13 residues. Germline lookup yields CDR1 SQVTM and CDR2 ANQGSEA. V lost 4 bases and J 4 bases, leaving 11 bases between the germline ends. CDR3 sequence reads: CSVVNDKYNEQFF. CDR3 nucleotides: TGCAGCGTTGTTAACGACAAGTACAATGAGCAGTTCTTC.